This passage covers 5 T cell receptor beta chains from one sample sequenced in a study of T cells after yellow fever vaccination. TCRdb re-analysed the 5' RACE reads in MiXCR, keeping a single row per CDR3 protein. The sample lists 500,000 to 650,000 distinct CDR3 sequences; over 9% were seen once. Source: PBMCs, taken on the day of the yellow fever booster vaccination. The source is a man aged 25-40 years who received the YFV17D yellow fever vaccine.

The V and J genes are TRBV11-2 and TRBJ2-7; 14 bases match TRBD2. The CDR3 totals 19 residues. Germline V CDR1 and CDR2: SGHAT, FQNNGV. The V segment lost 6 bases and the J segment 2 bases; nucleotides outside the gene matches: 15. This CDR3 is CASSSSPGTSGSTTYEQYF. In DNA, the CDR3 is TGTGCCAGCAGTTCCTCCCCCGGGACTAGCGGGAGCACCACCTACGAGCAGTACTTC.

This clonotype was detected only a few times. Its ends do not fully match the called genes, so a read error is possible. This chain links TRBV5-4 with TRBJ2-1, with D perhaps matching TRBD1 or TRBD2 (5 bases each). Germline-derived CDR1 and CDR2 are SGHNT and YYREEE (reference sequence). The CDR3 totals 12 residues. The CDR3 nucleotides read TGTGCCAGCAGCGGAGGAAGGACAATCGGGATCTTC. This sequence encodes CASSGGRTIGIF.

The rearrangement joins TRBV4-3 to TRBJ2-1, with D uncertain. The germline V and J ends were trimmed by 2 bases and 4 bases, with 12 bases remaining between them. Germline CDR1 and CDR2: LGHNA and YSLEER. This CDR3 comprises 15 residues. The CDR3 loop is CASSQPGLNYNEQFF. The CDR3 DNA follows: TGCGCCAGCAGCCAACCGGGTTTAAATTACAATGAGCAGTTCTTC.

The sample holds a few counts of this clonotype. V gene TRBV28 combines with J gene TRBJ2-3; no definite D call. The V end lost 2 bases, the J end lost 0 bases, and 9 bases lay between the germline ends. Germline V CDR1 and CDR2: MDHEN, SYDVKM. This CDR3 region has 15 residues. The CDR3 loop is CASSLHQSSTDTQYF. The CDR3 DNA follows: TGTGCCAGCAGTTTACACCAGAGTAGCACAGATACGCAGTATTTT.

This chain connects TRBV19 to TRBJ2-7; 14 positions agree with TRBD2. V gave up 5 bases and J gave up 3 bases; unmatched junction bases: 9. Germline V gene lookup returns CDR1 LNHDA and CDR2 SQIVND (reference sequence). The CDR3 extends over 17 amino acids. The CDR3: CASSVRTSGRTHYEQYF. The CDR3 DNA follows: TGTGCCAGTAGTGTCCGGACTAGCGGGAGGACACACTACGAGCAGTACTTC. The full variable domain, rest sourced from reference TRBV19 and TRBJ2-7, is DGGITQSPKYLFRKEGQNVTLSCEQNLNHDAMYWYRQDPGQGLRLIYYSQIVNDFQKGDIAEGYSVSREKKESFPLTVTSAQKNPTAFYLCASSVRTSGRTHYEQYFGPGTRLTVT.